A selection of T cell receptor beta chains follows, all from one sample in a study of T cells in Graves' hyperthyroidism and ophthalmopathy. MiXCR, run by TCRdb on the multiplex PCR reads, gives a single entry per CDR3 protein. The sample lists approximately 630,000 distinct CDR3 sequences; 15% to 20% were seen once. Source material: blood. These receptors originate from a woman in her 30s with Graves' hyperthyroidism. Both conserved end residues are part of each CDR3. D genes are given only for firm matches. Some rows mark clone size as missing; the rest say once, few, many or name a class of expanded clone.

TRBJ1-1 . few TRBV20-1 TGCAGTGCTACCGTGAACACTGAAGCTTTCTTT CSATVNTEAFF
TRBJ2-1 TRBD2 many TRBV3-1 TGTGCCAGCAGCCACCTCGGACTAGCGGGAGGAAGTAATGAGCAGTTCTTC CASSHLGLAGGSNEQFF
TRBJ2-7 . . TRBV5-4 TGTGCCAGCAGCTTGGAACAGACCCCCTACGAGCAGTACTTC CASSLEQTPYEQYF
TRBJ2-2 TRBD2 many TRBV20-1 TGCAGTGCTAGAGATGTTGAGACTAGCGGGAACACCGGGGAGCTGTTTTTT CSARDVETSGNTGELFF
TRBJ2-7 . many TRBV2 TGTGCCAGCAGCATCTTAGCCTACGAGCAGTACTTC CASSILAYEQYF
TRBJ2-7 TRBD1 many TRBV10-3 TGTGCCATCGGACAGGAGGCTAGCTCCTACGAGCAGTACTTC CAIGQEASSYEQYF
TRBJ1-1 . many TRBV28 TGTGCCAGCAGGGATCATTTGAACACTGAAGCTTTCTTT CASRDHLNTEAFF
TRBJ1-2 . few TRBV4-1 TGCGCCAGCAGCCAAGTTAGGCAGGCTGGCTACACCTTC CASSQVRQAGYTF
TRBJ1-6 TRBD1 . TRBV28 TGTGCCAGCAGTTTCCGGGACAGGGGACCTCCGACCCTCCACTTT CASSFRDRGPPTLHF
TRBJ2-7 . . TRBV9 TGTGCCAGCAGCGTAGACGACCCTTCCGAGCAGTACTTC CASSVDDPSEQYF
TRBJ2-5 . once TRBV12-3/TRBV12-4 TGTGCCAGCAGTTCTGCCGGGACTCCAGAAGAGACCCAGTACTTC CASSSAGTPEETQYF
TRBJ2-1 TRBD1 many TRBV20-1 TGCAGTGCATCCTCAGGGGGTAGCGTCTACAATGAGCAGTTCTTC CSASSGGSVYNEQFF
TRBJ2-7 TRBD2 few TRBV20-1 TGCAGTGTCCGCCGGGACCGAGCGGGAAGGTACGAGCAGTACTTC CSVRRDRAGRYEQYF
TRBJ2-1 . many TRBV7-2 TGTGCCAGCAGCTTAAAGGCGGGCAATGAGCAGTTCTTC CASSLKAGNEQFF
TRBJ2-5 . many TRBV2 TGTGCCAGCAGTGCCCAGACCCAGTACTTC CASSAQTQYF
TRBJ2-7 . . TRBV5-6 TGTGCCAGCACCTCGGGACTGTTAAGCTACGAGCAGTACTTC CASTSGLLSYEQYF
TRBJ2-3 . many TRBV13 TGTGCCAGCAGCCCCCGCGAACGTAGCACAGATACGCAGTATTTT CASSPRERSTDTQYF
TRBJ2-7 . many TRBV6-1 TGTGCCAGCAGGCACAGCCGGGACGGGATTTTCGACGAGCAGTACTTC CASRHSRDGIFDEQYF
TRBJ2-7 TRBD1 . TRBV29-1 TGCAGCGTCGGGACAGGGGCCTACGAGCAGTACTTC CSVGTGAYEQYF
TRBJ2-7 . few TRBV2 TGTGCCAGCAGTGGAGGCGGCCAGGAAAGGTACGAGCAGTACTTC CASSGGGQERYEQYF
TRBJ2-2 . few TRBV7-2 TGTGCCAGCAGCTTTCCTTACATTCCCGGGGAGCTGTTTTTT CASSFPYIPGELFF
TRBJ1-1 . . TRBV7-9 TGTGCCAGCAGCTTAGGTATAACCGGGGACACTGAAGCTTTCTTT CASSLGITGDTEAFF
TRBJ2-1 TRBD2 many TRBV10-1 TGCGCCAGCAGTCGGGGACTAGAAGGGAATGAGCAGTTCTTC CASSRGLEGNEQFF
TRBJ2-3 TRBD2 few TRBV15 TGTGCCACCAGCATTAACATACGGACTAGCGGGAGCACAGATACGCAGTATTTT CATSINIRTSGSTDTQYF
TRBJ2-6 . . TRBV19 TGTGCCAGTAGCTTCCTGCTGGGCACTGGGGCCAACGTCCTGACTTTC CASSFLLGTGANVLTF
TRBJ2-1 . . TRBV11-1 TGTGCCAGCAGCTACCGGGCCCAAGGTGGCCACAATGAGCAGTTCTTC CASSYRAQGGHNEQFF
TRBJ2-7 . few TRBV25-1 TGTGCCAGCAGTGCTACTGGACCGATCTACGAGCAGTACTTC CASSATGPIYEQYF
TRBJ2-7 TRBD2 few TRBV20-1 TGCAGTGCTAGAGTCGTTGGCGGGAGGGCGTACGAGCAGTACTTC CSARVVGGRAYEQYF
TRBJ2-7 TRBD1 many TRBV7-9 TGTGCCAGCAGCCAGATACCGGGACAGGGGTTATACGAGCAGTACTTC CASSQIPGQGLYEQYF
TRBJ2-6 TRBD1 . TRBV28 TGTGCCAGCAGTTTATCGGACAGGGGGCCTGGGGCCAACGTCCTGACTTTC CASSLSDRGPGANVLTF
TRBJ2-1 . many TRBV12-3/TRBV12-4 TGTGCCAGCAGTCTGGACAGCGTCTGGAATGAGCAGTTCTTC CASSLDSVWNEQFF
TRBJ2-4 TRBD1 many TRBV12-3/TRBV12-4 TGTGCCAGCAGTTTTGCAGGGGGCGTCGGGATCCCCAAAAACATTCAGTACTTC CASSFAGGVGIPKNIQYF
TRBJ2-2 . many TRBV2 TGTGCCAGCAGCCCCGGGGGGACATTAAACACCGGGGAGCTGTTTTTT CASSPGGTLNTGELFF
TRBJ2-7 TRBD1 many TRBV28 TGTGCCAGCAGTTTATCCGGGACAGGTAGCTCCTACGAGCAGTACTTC CASSLSGTGSSYEQYF
TRBJ2-1 TRBD2 many TRBV20-1 TGCAGTGCGCCAGGGCTAGCGGGAGGGGACCCCTACAATGAGCAGTTCTTC CSAPGLAGGDPYNEQFF
TRBJ2-1 . . TRBV6-1 TGTGCCAGCGGTGATAAGAGACAGGCGAACAATGCGCAGTTCTTC CASGDKRQANNAQFF
TRBJ1-1 . once TRBV6-1 TGTGCCAGCAGTCCAGGGTACACTGAAGCTTCCTTT CASSPGYTEASF
TRBJ1-2 TRBD1 many TRBV7-2 TGTGCCAGCAGCTTAGACGGACAGGGGGCGTATGGCTACACCTTC CASSLDGQGAYGYTF
TRBJ2-3 TRBD1 many TRBV7-9 TGTGCCAGCAGCGCAGGGGGCTTGGACACAGATACGCAGTATTTT CASSAGGLDTDTQYF
TRBJ2-1 . many TRBV3-1 TGTGCCAGCAGCCAAGGAACCAGGGATGAGCAGTTCTTC CASSQGTRDEQFF
TRBJ2-2 . many TRBV2 TGTGCCAGCAGTGTTAGCCCCACCGGGGAGCTGTTTTTT CASSVSPTGELFF
TRBJ2-2 TRBD2 . TRBV19 TGTGCCAGTACTCCGGCGGGGATAGCGGGAGACGGGGAGCTGTTTTTT CASTPAGIAGDGELFF
TRBJ2-1 . many TRBV7-9 TGTGCCAGCAGCCGAAATGAACTCGGCAATGAGCAGTTCTTC CASSRNELGNEQFF
TRBJ2-4 . few TRBV20-1 TGCAGTGCTAGACAGGGCAATGTAGGGGGAAACATTCAGTACTTC CSARQGNVGGNIQYF
TRBJ1-5 . . TRBV10-1 TGCGCCAGCCCAGTGAGTCTAAGGGGCCTATTCCGTCAGCCCCAGCATTTT CASPVSLRGLFRQPQHF
TRBJ1-2 . many TRBV7-2 TGTGCCAGCAGCTTAGCGGTGTACTATGGCTACACCTTC CASSLAVYYGYTF
TRBJ2-7 TRBD1 . TRBV9 TGTGCCAGCAGTGAAGGGACAGCCTACGAGCAGTACTTC CASSEGTAYEQYF
TRBJ2-1 . many TRBV18 TGTGCCAGCTCACCACCGGTACAGCCCAATGAGCAGTTCTTC CASSPPVQPNEQFF
TRBJ2-7 . . TRBV5-1 TGCGCCAGCAGCCTAGCTGAAGACCCTCAGCAGTACTTC CASSLAEDPQQYF
TRBJ2-5 TRBD2 . TRBV5-1 TGCGCCAGCAGCTCAGGAATACTACTAGCGGAGGGGGAGATCCAGTACTTC CASSSGILLAEGEIQYF
TRBJ2-3 TRBD2 . TRBV29-1 TGCAGCGGCGTAGCGGGGAGCACAGATACGCAGTATTTT CSGVAGSTDTQYF
TRBJ2-1 TRBD2 many TRBV12-3/TRBV12-4 TGTGCCAGCACCCTTTGGGGTAGCGGGAGGGCCAGGGGGAATGAGCAGTTCTTC CASTLWGSGRARGNEQFF
TRBJ2-5 TRBD2 . TRBV3-1 TGTGCCAGCAGCCAGGGAGGGATCACCACTGAGACCCAGTACTTC CASSQGGITTETQYF
TRBJ1-5 . few TRBV7-3 TGTGCCAGCAGCTCCCCAGGGAGTCAGCCCCAGCATTTT CASSSPGSQPQHF
TRBJ1-1 TRBD1 few TRBV7-3 TGTGCCAGCAGCCCCCTCGGACAGGGGGCATCTTTCTTT CASSPLGQGASFF
TRBJ2-7 TRBD2 many TRBV27 TGTGCCAGCACCCCTTTGGGACTAGCGGGAGGGCCGTACGAGCAGTACTTC CASTPLGLAGGPYEQYF
TRBJ1-1 . many TRBV28 TGTGCCAGCAGTTTCGGTAGGGTGGGGAACACTGAAGCTTTCTTT CASSFGRVGNTEAFF
TRBJ1-1 . . TRBV7-2 TGTGCCAGCAGCTTAGCGCTCACGGCGGGCACTGAAGCTTTCTTT CASSLALTAGTEAFF
TRBJ2-5 TRBD1 many TRBV6-2/TRBV6-3 TGTGCCAGCAGTTACGATATATTCACAGGGGGAGAGACCCAGTACTTC CASSYDIFTGGETQYF